This T cell receptor (beta chain) derives from a study of preoperative IRX-2 immunotherapy in early breast cancer. As to treatment: preoperative locoregional IRX-2 cytokine immunotherapy. Samples came from a phase Ib trial of preoperative locoregional IRX-2 cytokine immunotherapy. The V gene's germline CDR1 is MNHGY and CDR2 SAAAGT. There are 15 residues in the CDR3. Trimming stripped 5 bases from V and 3 bases from J, with 14 bases between. Profiled with immunoSEQ multiplex PCR; TCRdb holds only in-frame clones, not every one. The sample includes 15,000 to 25,000 clones, around four fifths seen only once; the top ten take approximately 1.1%.

Here the sequenced sample was lymph node tissue, taken after IRX-2 immunotherapy. The J gene is TRBJ1-5, the V gene TRBV6-8, with D perhaps TRBD1 (6 bases). The origin of this receptor is a human donor with breast cancer. DNA of the CDR3: TGTGCCAGCAGTGAGTATACAGGGTACAATCAGCCCCAGCATTTT. It translates to CASSEYTGYNQPQHF.